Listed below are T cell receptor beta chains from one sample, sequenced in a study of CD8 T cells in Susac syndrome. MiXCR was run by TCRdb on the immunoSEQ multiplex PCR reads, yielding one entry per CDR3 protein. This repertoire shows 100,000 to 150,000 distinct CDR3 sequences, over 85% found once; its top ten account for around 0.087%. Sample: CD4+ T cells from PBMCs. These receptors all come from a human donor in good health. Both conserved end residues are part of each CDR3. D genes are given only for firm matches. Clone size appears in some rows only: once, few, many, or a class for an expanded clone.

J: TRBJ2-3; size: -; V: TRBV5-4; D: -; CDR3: CASSSGGPSTDTQYF; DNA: TGTGCCAGCAGCTCCGGAGGACCTAGCACAGATACGCAGTATTTT
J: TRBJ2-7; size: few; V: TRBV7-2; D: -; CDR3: CASSLYYEQYF; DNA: TGTGCCAGTAGTCTGTACTACGAGCAGTACTTC
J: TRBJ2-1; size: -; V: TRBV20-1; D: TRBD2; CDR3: CSAKGLAGSHYNEQFF; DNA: TGCAGTGCTAAAGGACTAGCGGGGTCCCACTACAATGAGCAGTTCTTC
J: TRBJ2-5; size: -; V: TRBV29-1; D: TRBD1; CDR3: CSVERDRGYETQYF; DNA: TGCAGCGTTGAACGGGACAGGGGATACGAGACCCAGTACTTC
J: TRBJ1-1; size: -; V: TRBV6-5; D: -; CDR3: CASGGLSMNTEAFF; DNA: TGTGCCTCCGGAGGGCTGAGCATGAACACTGAAGCTTTCTTT
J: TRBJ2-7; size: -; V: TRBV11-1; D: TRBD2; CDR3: CASSSRLAGPYEQYF; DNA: TGTGCCAGCAGCTCCCGACTAGCGGGTCCCTACGAGCAGTACTTC
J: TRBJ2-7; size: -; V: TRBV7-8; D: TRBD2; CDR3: CASSKTSSTYEQYF; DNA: TGTGCCAGCAGCAAGACTAGCTCGACCTACGAGCAGTACTTC
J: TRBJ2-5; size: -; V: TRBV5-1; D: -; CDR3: CASSWSDSQTQYF; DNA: TGCGCCAGCAGCTGGAGCGATTCACAAACCCAGTACTTC
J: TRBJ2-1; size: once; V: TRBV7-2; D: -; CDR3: CASSPQGAGNNEQFF; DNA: TGTGCCAGCAGCCCCCAAGGGGCAGGGAACAATGAGCAGTTCTTC
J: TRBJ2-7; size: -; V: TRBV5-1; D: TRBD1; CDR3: CASSQTGQGPSEQYF; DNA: TGCGCCAGCAGCCAGACGGGACAGGGTCCTTCGGAGCAGTACTTC
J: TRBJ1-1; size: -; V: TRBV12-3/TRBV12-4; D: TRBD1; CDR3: CASSLGRGDTEAFF; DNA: TGTGCCAGCAGTTTAGGCAGGGGGGACACTGAAGCTTTCTTT
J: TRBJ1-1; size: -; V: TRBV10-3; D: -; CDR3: CAIAPGESPNTEAFF; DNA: TGTGCCATCGCCCCGGGGGAATCGCCGAACACTGAAGCTTTCTTT
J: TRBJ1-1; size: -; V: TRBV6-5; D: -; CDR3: CASSYTVGDTEAFF; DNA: TGTGCCAGCAGTTACACGGTGGGGGACACTGAAGCTTTCTTT
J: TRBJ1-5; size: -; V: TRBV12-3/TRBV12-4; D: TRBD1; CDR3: CASSYYNGQGSQPQHF; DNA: TGTGCCAGCAGTTACTATAATGGACAGGGGAGTCAGCCCCAGCATTTT
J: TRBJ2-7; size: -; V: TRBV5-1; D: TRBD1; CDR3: CASRPGQGAYEQYF; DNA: TGCGCCAGCAGACCAGGACAGGGGGCGTACGAGCAGTACTTC
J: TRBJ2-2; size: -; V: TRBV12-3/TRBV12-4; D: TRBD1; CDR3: CASRGQVGTGELFF; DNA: TGTGCCAGCAGGGGACAGGTTGGGACCGGGGAGCTGTTTTTT
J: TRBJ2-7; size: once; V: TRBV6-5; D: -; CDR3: CASSYRTTRGEQYF; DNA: TGTGCCAGCAGTTACAGGACTACGCGGGGCGAGCAGTACTTC